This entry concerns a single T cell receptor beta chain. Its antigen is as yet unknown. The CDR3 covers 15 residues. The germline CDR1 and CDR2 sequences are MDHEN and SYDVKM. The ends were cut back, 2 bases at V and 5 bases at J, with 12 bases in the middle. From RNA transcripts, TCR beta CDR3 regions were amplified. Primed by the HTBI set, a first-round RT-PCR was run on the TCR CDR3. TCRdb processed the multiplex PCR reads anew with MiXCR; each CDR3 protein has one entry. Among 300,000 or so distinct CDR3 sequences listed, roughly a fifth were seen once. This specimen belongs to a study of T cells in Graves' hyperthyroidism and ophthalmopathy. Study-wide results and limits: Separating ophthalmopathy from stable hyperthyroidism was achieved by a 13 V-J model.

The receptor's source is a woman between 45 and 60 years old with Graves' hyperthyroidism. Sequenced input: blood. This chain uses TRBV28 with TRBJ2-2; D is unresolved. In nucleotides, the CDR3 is TGTGCCAGCAGTTTACTGGCAGTTCTTACCGGGGAGCTGTTTTTT. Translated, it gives CASSLLAVLTGELFF.